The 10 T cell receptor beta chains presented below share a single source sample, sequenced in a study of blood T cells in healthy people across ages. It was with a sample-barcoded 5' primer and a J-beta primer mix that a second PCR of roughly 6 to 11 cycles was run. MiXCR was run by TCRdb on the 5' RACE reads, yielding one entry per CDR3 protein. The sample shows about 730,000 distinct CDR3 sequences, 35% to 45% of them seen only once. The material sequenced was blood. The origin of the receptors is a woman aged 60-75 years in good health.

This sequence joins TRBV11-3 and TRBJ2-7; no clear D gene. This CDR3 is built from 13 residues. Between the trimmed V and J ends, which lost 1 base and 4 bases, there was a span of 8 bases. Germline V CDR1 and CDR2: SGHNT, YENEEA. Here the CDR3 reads CASSLVPEYEQYF. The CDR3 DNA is TGTGCCAGCAGCTTAGTTCCTGAATACGAGCAGTACTTC.

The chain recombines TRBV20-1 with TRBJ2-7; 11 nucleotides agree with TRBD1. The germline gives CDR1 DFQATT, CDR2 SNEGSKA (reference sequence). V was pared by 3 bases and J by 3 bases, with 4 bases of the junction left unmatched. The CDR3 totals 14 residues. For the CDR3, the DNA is TGCAGTGCTAGTATCGGGACAGGGGGCTACGAGCAGTACTTC. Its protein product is CSASIGTGGYEQYF.

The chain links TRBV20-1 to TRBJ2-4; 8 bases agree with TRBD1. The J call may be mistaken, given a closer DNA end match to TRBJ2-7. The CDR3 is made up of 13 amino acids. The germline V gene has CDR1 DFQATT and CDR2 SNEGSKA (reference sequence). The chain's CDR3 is CSAREDREHEQYF. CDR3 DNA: TGCAGTGCTAGGGAGGACAGGGAGCACGAGCAGTACTTC.

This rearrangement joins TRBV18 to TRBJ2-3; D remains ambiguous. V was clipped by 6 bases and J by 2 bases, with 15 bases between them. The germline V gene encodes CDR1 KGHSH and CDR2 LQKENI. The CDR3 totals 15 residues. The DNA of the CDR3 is TGTGCCAGCTCCCCCCTCATGGACCCCACAGATACGCAGTATTTT. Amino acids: CASSPLMDPTDTQYF.

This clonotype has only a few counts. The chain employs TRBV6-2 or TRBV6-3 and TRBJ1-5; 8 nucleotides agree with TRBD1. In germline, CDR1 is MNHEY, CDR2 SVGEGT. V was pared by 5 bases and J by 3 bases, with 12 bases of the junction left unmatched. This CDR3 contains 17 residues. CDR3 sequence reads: CASSPYPQGANNQPQHF. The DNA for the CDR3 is TGTGCCAGCAGTCCCTACCCGCAGGGGGCTAACAATCAGCCCCAGCATTTT.

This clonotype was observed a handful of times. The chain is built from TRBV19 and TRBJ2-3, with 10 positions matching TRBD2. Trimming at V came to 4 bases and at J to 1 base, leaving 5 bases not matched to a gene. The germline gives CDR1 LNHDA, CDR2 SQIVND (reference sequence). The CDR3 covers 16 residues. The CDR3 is CASSTITSGGTDTQYF. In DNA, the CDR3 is TGTGCCAGTAGTACCATTACTAGCGGGGGCACAGATACGCAGTATTTT.

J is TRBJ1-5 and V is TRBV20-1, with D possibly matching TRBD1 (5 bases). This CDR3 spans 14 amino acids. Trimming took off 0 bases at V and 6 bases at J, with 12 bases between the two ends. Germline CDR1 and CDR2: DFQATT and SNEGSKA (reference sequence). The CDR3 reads CSARDGDGAQPQHF. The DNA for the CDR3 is TGCAGTGCTAGAGATGGGGATGGGGCTCAGCCCCAGCATTTT.

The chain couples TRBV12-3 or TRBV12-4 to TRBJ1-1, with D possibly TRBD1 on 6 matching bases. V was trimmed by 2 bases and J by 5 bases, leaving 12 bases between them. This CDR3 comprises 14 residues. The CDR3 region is CASSLSQGNTEAFF. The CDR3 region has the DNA TGTGCCAGCAGTTTATCCCAGGGGAATACTGAAGCTTTCTTT.

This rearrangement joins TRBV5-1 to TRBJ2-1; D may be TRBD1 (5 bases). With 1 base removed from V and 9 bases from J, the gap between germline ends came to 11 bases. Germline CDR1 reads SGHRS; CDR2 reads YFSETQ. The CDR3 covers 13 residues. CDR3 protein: CASSLTGQSEQFF. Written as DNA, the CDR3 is TGCGCCAGCAGCTTGACAGGACAAAGTGAGCAGTTCTTC.

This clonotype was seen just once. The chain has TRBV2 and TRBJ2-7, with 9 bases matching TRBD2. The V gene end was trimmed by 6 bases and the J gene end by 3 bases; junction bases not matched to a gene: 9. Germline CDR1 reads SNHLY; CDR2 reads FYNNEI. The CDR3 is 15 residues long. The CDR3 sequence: CASSSGLAGYYEQYF. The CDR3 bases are TGTGCCAGCAGCAGCGGCCTAGCGGGATACTACGAGCAGTACTTC. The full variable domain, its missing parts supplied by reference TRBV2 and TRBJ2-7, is EPEVTQTPSHQVTQMGQEVILRCVPISNHLYFYWYRQILGQKVEFLVSFYNNEISEKSEIFDDQFSVERPDGSNFTLKIRSTKLEDSAMYFCASSSGLAGYYEQYFGPGTRLTVT.